This T cell receptor (beta chain) originates from a study of patients and donors after allogeneic stem cell transplantation (dated by TCRdb to about 2020). Receptor amplification or capture employed RT-PCR. TCRdb shows the sequencer as NextSeq 550. TCRdb trimmed public reads at Q25 via fastp, called clones via MiXCR and kept in-frame beta chains. Rows are combined by CDR3 protein, so each entry shows the most common genes and DNA. Here the sample has 800,000 to 1,000,000 distinct CDR3 sequences; around 17% occur a single time. In total, the top ten clones hold roughly 6% of the sample. Turning to this clonotype: Its target antigen remains unknown. No base-level quality is on record; no much larger clone is a single base apart.

Between the V and J ends, shortened by 3 bases and 6 bases respectively, the junction contains 21 bases. The germline V gene (reference sequence) yields LGHDT for CDR1 and YNNKEL for CDR2. Inclusive of the bounding cysteine and phenylalanine, the CDR3 is 16 residues long. The kept DNA is CDR3 alone, 48 bases in frame from the first base. This TCR was recovered from a human donor who was either an allogeneic HSCT recipient or a stem cell or donor lymphocyte infusion donor (not recorded which). It is not recorded whose cells these are; they may come from a transplant donor. The source material was blood, either unsorted or a sorted T cell fraction (not recorded which). The rearrangement joined TRBV3-1 to TRBJ2-7, with TRBD2 perhaps the D gene, on 6 matching bases. At the DNA level, the sequence is TGTGCCAGCAGCCAGAGGAGCCCGGGAGAGTCAGGCGAGCAGTACTTC. It encodes CASSQRSPGESGEQYF.